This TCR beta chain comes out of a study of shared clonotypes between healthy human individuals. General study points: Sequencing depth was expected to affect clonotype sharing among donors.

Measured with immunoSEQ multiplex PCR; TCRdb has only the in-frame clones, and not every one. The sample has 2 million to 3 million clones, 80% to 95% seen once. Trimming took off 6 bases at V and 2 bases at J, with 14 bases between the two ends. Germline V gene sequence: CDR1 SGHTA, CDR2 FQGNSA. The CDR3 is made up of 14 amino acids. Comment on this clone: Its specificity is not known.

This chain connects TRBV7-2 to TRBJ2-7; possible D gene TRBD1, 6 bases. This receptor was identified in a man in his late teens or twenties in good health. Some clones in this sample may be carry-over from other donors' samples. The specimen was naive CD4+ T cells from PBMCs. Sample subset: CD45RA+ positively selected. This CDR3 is CASRKLGQTYEQYF. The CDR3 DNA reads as TGTGCCAGCAGGAAACTCGGACAGACCTACGAGCAGTACTTC.